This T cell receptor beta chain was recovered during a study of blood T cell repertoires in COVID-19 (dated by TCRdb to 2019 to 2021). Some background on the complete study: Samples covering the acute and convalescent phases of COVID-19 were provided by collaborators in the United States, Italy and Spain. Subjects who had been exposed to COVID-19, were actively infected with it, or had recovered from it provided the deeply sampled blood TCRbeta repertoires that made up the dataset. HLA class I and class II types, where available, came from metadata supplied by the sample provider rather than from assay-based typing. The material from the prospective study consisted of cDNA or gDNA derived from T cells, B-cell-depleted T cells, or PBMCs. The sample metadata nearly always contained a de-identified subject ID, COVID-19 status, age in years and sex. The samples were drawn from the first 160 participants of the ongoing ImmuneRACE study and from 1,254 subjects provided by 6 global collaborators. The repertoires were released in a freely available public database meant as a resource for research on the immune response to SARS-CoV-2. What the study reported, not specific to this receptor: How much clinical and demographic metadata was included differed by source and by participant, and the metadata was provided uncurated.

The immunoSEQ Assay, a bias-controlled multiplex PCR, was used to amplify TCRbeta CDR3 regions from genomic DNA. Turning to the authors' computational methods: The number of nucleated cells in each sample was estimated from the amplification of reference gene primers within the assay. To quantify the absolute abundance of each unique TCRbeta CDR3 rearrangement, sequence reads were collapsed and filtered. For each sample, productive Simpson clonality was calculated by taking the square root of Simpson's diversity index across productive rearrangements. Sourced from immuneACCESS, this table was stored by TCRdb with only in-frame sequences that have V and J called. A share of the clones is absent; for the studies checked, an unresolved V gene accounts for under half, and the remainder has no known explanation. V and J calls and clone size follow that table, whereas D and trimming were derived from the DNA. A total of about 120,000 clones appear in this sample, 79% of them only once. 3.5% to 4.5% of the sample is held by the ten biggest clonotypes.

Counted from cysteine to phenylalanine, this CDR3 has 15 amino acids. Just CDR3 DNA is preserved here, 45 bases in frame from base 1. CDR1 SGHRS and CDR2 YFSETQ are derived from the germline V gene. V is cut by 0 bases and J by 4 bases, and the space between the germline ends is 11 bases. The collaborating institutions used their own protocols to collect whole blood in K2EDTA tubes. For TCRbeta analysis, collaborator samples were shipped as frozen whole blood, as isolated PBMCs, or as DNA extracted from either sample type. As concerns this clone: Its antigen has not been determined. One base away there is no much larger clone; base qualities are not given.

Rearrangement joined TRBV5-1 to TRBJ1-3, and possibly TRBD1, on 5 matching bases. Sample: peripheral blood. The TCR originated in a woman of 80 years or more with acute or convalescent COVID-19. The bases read TGCGCCAGCAGCTTGGAAGGGGTTCCCGGAAACACCATATATTTT. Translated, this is CASSLEGVPGNTIYF.